A selection of T cell receptor beta chains follows, all from one sample in a study of T cell responses to AZD1222 COVID-19 vaccine. Assay: immunoSEQ multiplex PCR; the TCRdb copy retains only in-frame clones and omits some. The sample consists of 70,000 to 95,000 clones, 88% of them appearing once. Sequenced here: peripheral blood, sampled on day 0 of MenACWY control vaccination. These receptors came from an adult in good health. Both conserved end residues are part of each CDR3. D genes are given only for firm matches. Part of the rows lack a size; the others show once, few, many or a class for expanded clones.

abundance,v_gene,len,d_gene,j_gene,CDR3aa,CDR3nt
-,TRBV6-4,15,-,TRBJ2-2,CASSDRAGDTGELFF,TGTGCCAGCAGTGACCGGGCAGGGGACACCGGGGAGCTGTTTTTT
once,TRBV6-5,15,-,TRBJ1-4,CASSSRDNLNEKLFF,TGTGCCAGCAGCTCCCGGGACAACCTTAATGAAAAACTGTTTTTT
-,TRBV6-6,13,-,TRBJ1-1,CASSYSNKEEAFF,TGTGCCAGCAGTTACTCGAATAAGGAGGAAGCTTTCTTT
-,TRBV5-4,15,-,TRBJ1-1,CASSHMGGETTEAFF,TGTGCCAGCAGCCACATGGGGGGCGAGACCACTGAAGCTTTCTTT
-,TRBV6-2/TRBV6-3,14,TRBD1,TRBJ2-5,CASSRPGTGETQYF,TGTGCCAGCAGTCGCCCCGGGACAGGGGAGACCCAGTACTTC
-,TRBV11-2,13,TRBD1,TRBJ1-1,CASSWTGETEAFF,TGTGCCAGCAGCTGGACAGGGGAGACTGAAGCTTTCTTT
-,TRBV27,18,TRBD1,TRBJ1-2,CASSLARQGEGLGTGYTF,TGTGCCAGCAGTTTAGCACGACAGGGGGAGGGTTTAGGGACGGGCTACACCTTC
-,TRBV24-1,13,-,TRBJ1-2,CATSDLDGDGYTF,TGTGCCACCAGTGATTTAGACGGGGATGGCTACACCTTC
-,TRBV5-1,16,TRBD1,TRBJ2-2,CASSLAGGHLTGELFF,TGCGCCAGCAGCTTGGCAGGGGGACACCTCACCGGGGAGCTGTTTTTT
once,TRBV19,14,-,TRBJ1-5,CASSIFGRDQPQHF,TGTGCCAGTAGTATCTTCGGCAGGGATCAGCCCCAGCATTTT
-,TRBV7-9,17,-,TRBJ1-1,CASSLRPGHPRNTEAFF,TGTGCCAGCAGCTTACGTCCGGGACACCCGAGAAACACTGAAGCTTTCTTT
-,TRBV5-4,14,-,TRBJ1-6,CASSSAFYNSPLHF,TGTGCCAGCAGCTCTGCCTTCTATAATTCACCCCTCCACTTT
-,TRBV19,15,-,TRBJ2-1,CASSKAGSSYNEQFF,TGTGCCAGTAGTAAAGCGGGCAGCTCCTACAATGAGCAGTTCTTC
-,TRBV7-9,14,-,TRBJ2-7,CASSLGTDSYEQYF,TGTGCCAGCAGCTTAGGGACGGACTCCTACGAGCAGTACTTC
once,TRBV15,16,-,TRBJ1-3,CATSRDPPRFGYTIYF,TGTGCCACCAGCAGAGATCCCCCTCGTTTCGGATACACCATATATTTT
-,TRBV24-1,16,-,TRBJ2-3,CATSDLIFGGTDTQYF,TGTGCCACCAGTGATTTGATATTCGGTGGCACAGATACGCAGTATTTT
-,TRBV28,15,TRBD2,TRBJ2-1,CASRGLAVTYNEQFF,TGTGCCAGCCGTGGACTAGCGGTCACCTACAATGAGCAGTTCTTC
few,TRBV10-3,16,-,TRBJ1-1,CAISDSPSRSDTEAFF,TGTGCCATCAGTGATTCACCGTCCAGGTCCGACACTGAAGCTTTCTTT
-,TRBV6-5,15,-,TRBJ1-5,CASSFPGVSNQPQHF,TGTGCCAGCAGTTTCCCAGGGGTGAGCAATCAGCCCCAGCATTTT
-,TRBV5-5,18,-,TRBJ2-7,CASSLGRNAEISSYEQYF,TGTGCCAGCAGCTTGGGTCGGAATGCCGAGATATCATCCTACGAGCAGTACTTC
-,TRBV27,16,TRBD1,TRBJ1-1,CASSLWTGGSNTEAFF,TGTGCCAGCAGTCTGTGGACAGGGGGCTCGAACACTGAAGCTTTCTTT
-,TRBV7-2,14,-,TRBJ2-1,CASNFEEAYNEQFF,TGTGCCAGCAACTTTGAGGAAGCCTACAATGAGCAGTTCTTC